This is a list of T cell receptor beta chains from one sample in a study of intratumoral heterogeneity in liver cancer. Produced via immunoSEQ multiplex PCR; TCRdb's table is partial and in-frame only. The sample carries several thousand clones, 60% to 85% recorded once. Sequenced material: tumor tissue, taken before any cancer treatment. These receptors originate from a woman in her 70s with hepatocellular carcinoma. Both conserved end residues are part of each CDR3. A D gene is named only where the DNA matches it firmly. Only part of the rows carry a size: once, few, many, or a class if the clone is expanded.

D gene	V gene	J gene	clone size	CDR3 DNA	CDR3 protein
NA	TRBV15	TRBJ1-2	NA	TGTGCCACCAGCAGAGATTCGGCGGCCTATGGCTACACCTTC	CATSRDSAAYGYTF
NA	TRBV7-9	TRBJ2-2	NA	TGTGCCAGCAGCCCAAGGGACACCGGGGAGCTGTTTTTT	CASSPRDTGELFF
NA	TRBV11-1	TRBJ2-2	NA	TGTGCCAGCAGCTTAGTCGTCAGACACACCGGGGAGCTGTTTTTT	CASSLVVRHTGELFF
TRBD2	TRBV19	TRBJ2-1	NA	TGTGCCAGTGCCCCATCCGGGACTAGCGGGAGGAGTCGTTTTGAGCAGTTCTTC	CASAPSGTSGRSRFEQFF
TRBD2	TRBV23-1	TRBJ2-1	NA	TGCGCCAGCAGTGTAGCGGGAGGGCAGGGTGAGCAGTTCTTC	CASSVAGGQGEQFF
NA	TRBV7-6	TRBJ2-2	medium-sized	TGTGCCAGCAGCTTAGATGGCGGGATGAACACCGGGGAGCTGTTTTTT	CASSLDGGMNTGELFF
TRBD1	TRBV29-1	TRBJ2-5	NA	TGCAGCGTTGGGACAGGGGTGGGAGAGACCCAGTACTTC	CSVGTGVGETQYF
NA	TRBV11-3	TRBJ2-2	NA	TGTGCCAGCGGACTTCCGGGTAGCGGGGAGCTGTTTTTT	CASGLPGSGELFF
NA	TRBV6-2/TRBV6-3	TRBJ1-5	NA	TGTGCCAGCAGTGACCCGGGACTCGATCAGCCCCAGCATTTT	CASSDPGLDQPQHF
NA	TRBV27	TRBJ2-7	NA	TGTGCCAGCAGTTTTCTAGAAAGAAGGGTCGAGCAGTACTTC	CASSFLERRVEQYF
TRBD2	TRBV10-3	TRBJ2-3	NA	TGTGCCATCAGTGGTATAGCGGGAGGGCGGAGGGATACGCAGTATTTT	CAISGIAGGRRDTQYF
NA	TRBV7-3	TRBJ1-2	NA	TGTGCCAGCAGCTCCCGGGCAGGGGGCTACACCTTC	CASSSRAGGYTF
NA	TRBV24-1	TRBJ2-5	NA	TGTGCCACCGACGCCTGGGGGACGTACTTC	CATDAWGTYF
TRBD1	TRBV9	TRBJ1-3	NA	TGTGCCAGCAGTGAAACAGGGGGCGGATTCTCTGGAAACACCATATATTTT	CASSETGGGFSGNTIYF
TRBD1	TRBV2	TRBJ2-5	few	TGTGCCAGCCCATCGGACAGGGGAGGGCGAGAGACCCAGTACTTC	CASPSDRGGRETQYF
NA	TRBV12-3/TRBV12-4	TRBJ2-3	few	TGTGCCAGCAAAACCAGCACAGATACGCAGTATTTT	CASKTSTDTQYF
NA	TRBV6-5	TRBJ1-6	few	TGTGCCAGCAGGGGGACATCAGGACCTTCACCCCTCCACTTT	CASRGTSGPSPLHF
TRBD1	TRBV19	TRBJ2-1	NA	TGTGCCAGTAGTCCCTGGGACAGGGAAACTGAGCAGTTCTTC	CASSPWDRETEQFF
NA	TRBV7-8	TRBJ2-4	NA	TGTGCCAGCAGCCTAGACGACACCTTAGCCAAAAACATTCAGTACTTC	CASSLDDTLAKNIQYF
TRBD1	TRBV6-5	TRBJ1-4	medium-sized	TGTGCCAGCAGTTTTACAGGGGGCGCCGGTGAAAAACTGTTTTTT	CASSFTGGAGEKLFF
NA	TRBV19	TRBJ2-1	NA	TGTGCCAGTACCTTTGGCGGGACGTACAATGAGCAGTTCTTC	CASTFGGTYNEQFF
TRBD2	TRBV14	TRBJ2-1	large	TGTGCCAGCAGCCAAGACGTGGTGCTCGGACTAGACAACAATGAGCAGTTCTTC	CASSQDVVLGLDNNEQFF
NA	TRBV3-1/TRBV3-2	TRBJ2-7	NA	TGTGCCAGCAGCCAAGAGGCCTACGAGCAGTACTTC	CASSQEAYEQYF
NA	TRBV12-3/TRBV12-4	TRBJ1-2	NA	TGTGCCAGCAGTTCGACAACTAACTATGGCTACACCTTC	CASSSTTNYGYTF
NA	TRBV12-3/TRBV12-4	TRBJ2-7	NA	TGTGCCAGCAGTCAGGGGTATGGCGAGCAGTACTTC	CASSQGYGEQYF
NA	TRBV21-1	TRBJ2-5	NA	TGTGCCAGCAGCACAGGGACAGGGGGCGCGGAGACCCAGTACTTC	CASSTGTGGAETQYF
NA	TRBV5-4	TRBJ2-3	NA	TGTGCCAGCAGCTTGGACAGTGCAGATACGCAGTATTTT	CASSLDSADTQYF
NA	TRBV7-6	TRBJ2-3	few	TGTGCCAGCAGCTTGTCAGACAACACAGATACGCAGTATTTT	CASSLSDNTDTQYF
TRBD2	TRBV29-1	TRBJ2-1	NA	TGCAGCGTTGGTTCTAGCGGGTACAATGAGCAGTTCTTC	CSVGSSGYNEQFF
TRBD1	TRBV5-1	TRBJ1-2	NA	TGCGCCAGCAGCTTGGGGGACAGGGCGTCCGGCGGTGGCTACACCTTC	CASSLGDRASGGGYTF
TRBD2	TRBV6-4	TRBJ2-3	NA	TGTGCCAGCAGACTAGCGGGAGGGCCTAAAGATACGCAGTATTTT	CASRLAGGPKDTQYF
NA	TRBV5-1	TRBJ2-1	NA	TGCGCCAGCAGCCTCTGGACCAGGAACAATGAGCAGTTCTTC	CASSLWTRNNEQFF
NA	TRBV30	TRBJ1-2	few	TGTGCCTGGAGTTACCCCCCTCACTATGGCTACACCTTC	CAWSYPPHYGYTF
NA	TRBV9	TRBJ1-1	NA	TGTGCCAGCAGCGTCGGGGGAGGTGCTAAGAACACTGAAGCTTTCTTT	CASSVGGGAKNTEAFF
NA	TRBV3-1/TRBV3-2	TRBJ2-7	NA	TGTGCCAGCAGCTTACCGGGACACCTCTACGAGCAGTACTTC	CASSLPGHLYEQYF
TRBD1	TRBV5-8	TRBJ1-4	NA	TGTGCCAGCGGCGCCTGGGGGACAGCTGAAAAACTGTTTTTT	CASGAWGTAEKLFF
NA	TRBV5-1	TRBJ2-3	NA	TGCGCCAGCAGCTTGGCGCCAGCAACCACAGATACGCAGTATTTT	CASSLAPATTDTQYF
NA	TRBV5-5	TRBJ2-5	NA	TGTGCCAGCAGCTTGGCAGGGAGAGCCGGGACCCAGTACTTC	CASSLAGRAGTQYF
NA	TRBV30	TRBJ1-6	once	TGTGCCTGGCGCATCCGGGGCGATAATTCACCCCTCCACTTT	CAWRIRGDNSPLHF
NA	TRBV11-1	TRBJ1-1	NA	TGTGCCAGCAGCCTTGTTATTGGGGACACTGAAGCTTTCTTT	CASSLVIGDTEAFF
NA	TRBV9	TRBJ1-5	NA	TGTGCCAGCAGCGGACCGGGGGATTATAGCAATCAGCCCCAGCATTTT	CASSGPGDYSNQPQHF
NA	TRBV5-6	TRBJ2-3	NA	TGTGCCAGCAGCTTCGGAGGATACACAGATACGCAGTATTTT	CASSFGGYTDTQYF